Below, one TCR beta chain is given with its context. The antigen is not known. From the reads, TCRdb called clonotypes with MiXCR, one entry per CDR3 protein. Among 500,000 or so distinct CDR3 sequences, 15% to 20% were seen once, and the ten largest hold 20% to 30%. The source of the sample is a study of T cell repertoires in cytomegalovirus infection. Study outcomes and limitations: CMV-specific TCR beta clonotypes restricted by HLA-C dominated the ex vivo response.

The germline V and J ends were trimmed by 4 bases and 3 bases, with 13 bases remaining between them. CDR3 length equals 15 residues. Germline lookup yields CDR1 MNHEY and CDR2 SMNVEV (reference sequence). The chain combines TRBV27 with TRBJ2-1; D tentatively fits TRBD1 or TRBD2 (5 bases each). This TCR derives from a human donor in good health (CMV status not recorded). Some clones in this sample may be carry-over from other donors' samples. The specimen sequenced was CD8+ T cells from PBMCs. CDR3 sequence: CASSSSGRLYNEQFF. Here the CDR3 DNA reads TGTGCCAGCAGTTCCTCGGGACGGCTCTACAATGAGCAGTTCTTC.